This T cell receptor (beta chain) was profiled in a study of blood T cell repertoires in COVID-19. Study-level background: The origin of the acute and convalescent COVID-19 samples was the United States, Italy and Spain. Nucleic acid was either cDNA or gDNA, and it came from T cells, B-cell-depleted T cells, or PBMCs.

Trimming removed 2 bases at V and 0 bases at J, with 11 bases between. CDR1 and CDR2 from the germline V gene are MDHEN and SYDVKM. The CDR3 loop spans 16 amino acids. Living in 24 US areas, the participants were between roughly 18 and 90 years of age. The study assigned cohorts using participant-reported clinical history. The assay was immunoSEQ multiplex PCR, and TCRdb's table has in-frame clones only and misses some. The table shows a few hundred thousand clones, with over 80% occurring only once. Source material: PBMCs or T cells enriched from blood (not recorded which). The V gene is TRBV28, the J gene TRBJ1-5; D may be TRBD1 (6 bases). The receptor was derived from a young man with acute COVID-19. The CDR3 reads CASSLTGTHSNQPQHF. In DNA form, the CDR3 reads TGTGCCAGCAGTTTAACCGGGACACATAGCAATCAGCCCCAGCATTTT.